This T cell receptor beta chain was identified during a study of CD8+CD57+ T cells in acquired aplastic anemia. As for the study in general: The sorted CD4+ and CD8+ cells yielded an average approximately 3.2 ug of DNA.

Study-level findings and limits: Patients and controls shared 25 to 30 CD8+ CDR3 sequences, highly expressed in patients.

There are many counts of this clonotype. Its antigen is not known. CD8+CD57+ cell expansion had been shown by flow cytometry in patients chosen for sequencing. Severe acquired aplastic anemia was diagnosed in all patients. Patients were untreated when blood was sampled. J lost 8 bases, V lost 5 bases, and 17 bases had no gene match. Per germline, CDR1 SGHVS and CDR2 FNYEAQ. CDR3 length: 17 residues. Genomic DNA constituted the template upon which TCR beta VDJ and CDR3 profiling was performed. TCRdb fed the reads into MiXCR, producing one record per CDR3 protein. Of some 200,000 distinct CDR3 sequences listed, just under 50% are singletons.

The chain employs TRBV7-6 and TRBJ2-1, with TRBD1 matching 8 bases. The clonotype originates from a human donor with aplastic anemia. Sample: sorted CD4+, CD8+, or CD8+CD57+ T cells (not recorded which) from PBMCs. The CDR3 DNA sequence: TGTGCCAGCAGCACCCAACCCGGAAAGACAGGGGTTCATGAGCAGTTCTTC. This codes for CASSTQPGKTGVHEQFF.